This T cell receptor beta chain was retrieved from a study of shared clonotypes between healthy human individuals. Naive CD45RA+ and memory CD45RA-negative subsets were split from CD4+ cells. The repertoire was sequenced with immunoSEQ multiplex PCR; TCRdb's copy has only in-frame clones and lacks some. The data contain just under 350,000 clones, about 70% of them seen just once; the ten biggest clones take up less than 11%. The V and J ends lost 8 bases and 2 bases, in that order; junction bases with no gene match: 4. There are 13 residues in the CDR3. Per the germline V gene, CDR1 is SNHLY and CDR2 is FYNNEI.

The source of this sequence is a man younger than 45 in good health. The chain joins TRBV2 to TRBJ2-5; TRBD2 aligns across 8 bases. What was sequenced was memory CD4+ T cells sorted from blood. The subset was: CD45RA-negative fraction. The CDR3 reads CASQRGIQETQYF. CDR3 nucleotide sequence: TGTGCCAGCCAGCGGGGGATTCAAGAGACCCAGTACTTC.